The TCR beta chain described here comes from a study of shared clonotypes between healthy human individuals. Whole-study context: Each donor had three CD4 naive, three CD4 memory, two CD8 naive and one CD8 memory plate.

The CDR3 extends over 13 amino acids. V lost 4 bases, J lost 5 bases, and 9 bases lay in between. CDR1 is SNHLY, CDR2 FYNNEI, per germline. Study-level points and caveats: Across a handful of donors, naive CD4 shared approximately 4.5%, naive CD8 around 3.5%, memory CD4 roughly 2.1%, memory CD8 0.4% to 0.5%. All-four-donor shared clonotypes had higher generation probabilities than non-shared clonotypes did.

Profiling relied on immunoSEQ multiplex PCR, and the TCRdb table lists in-frame clones only, not all of them. The table has 850,000 to 1,100,000 clones, roughly 80% seen once. Comment on this clone: The antigen remains unidentified.

Healthy adults negative for HIV, lacking recent acute infections or vaccinations, served as donors. The chain links TRBV2 to TRBJ2-1; D is unclear. This receptor was taken from a man between 18 and 29 years old in good health. Some clones in this sample may be carry-over from other donors' samples. Sequences were obtained from memory CD4+ T cells from PBMCs. Subset specified: CD45RA-negative fraction. The CDR3, as DNA: TGTGCCAGCAGTGTTGGGCGGAACAATGAGCAGTTCTTC. This gives the protein CASSVGRNNEQFF.